The 9 T cell receptor beta chains listed next were all sequenced from one sample in a study of blood T cells in healthy people across ages. A second about 7 to 12 cycle PCR used barcoded and J-beta primers. TCRdb processed the 5' RACE reads anew with MiXCR; each CDR3 protein has one entry. Of about 1.7 million distinct CDR3 sequences in the sample, approximately 28% were seen once. Sequencing was done on a sample of blood. These receptors were taken from a woman in her 30s in good health.

The chain combines TRBV20-1 with TRBJ2-5, with TRBD2 as a possible D gene (6 bases). The CDR3 extends over 14 amino acids. Germline CDR1 and CDR2: DFQATT and SNEGSKA (reference sequence). V was trimmed by 6 bases and J by 11 bases, leaving 25 bases between them. The CDR3 region is CSAMMGSGYVEQYF. The DNA of the CDR3 is TGCAGTGCGATGATGGGGAGCGGGTACGTGGAGCAGTACTTC.

A few counts support this clonotype. The V call is TRBV6-2 or TRBV6-3, the J call TRBJ2-1; 7 nucleotides line up with TRBD2. V was clipped by 6 bases and J by 2 bases; unmatched bases: 10. Germline V gene sequence: CDR1 MNHEY, CDR2 SVGEGT. The CDR3 loop spans 16 amino acids. DNA of the CDR3: TGTGCCAGCAGCAGCAACAGGCTAGCGGCCTACAATGAGCAGTTCTTC. Its translation: CASSSNRLAAYNEQFF.

The rearrangement uses TRBV2 and TRBJ1-2; no clear D. This CDR3 is built from 12 residues. Germline loops: CDR1 SNHLY, CDR2 FYNNEI. V was shortened by 1 base and J by 8 bases, with 8 bases between the two germline ends. DNA for the CDR3: TGTGCCAGCAGTGAAGGCACGGAGGGCTACACCTTC. Its translation is CASSEGTEGYTF.

Ten or more counts support this clonotype. This chain uses TRBV5-1 with TRBJ2-5; TRBD1 is a possible D gene (5 bases). Germline-derived CDR1 and CDR2 are SGHRS and YFSETQ. With 1 base removed from V and 5 bases from J, the gap between germline ends came to 12 bases. The CDR3 loop spans 14 amino acids. The DNA for the CDR3 is TGCGCCAGCAGCTTGCAGGGTTTACGCGAGACCCAGTACTTC. Amino acid sequence: CASSLQGLRETQYF.

The chain combines TRBV28 with TRBJ2-7; 7 bases align to TRBD1. Germline-derived CDR1 and CDR2 are MDHEN and SYDVKM. CDR3 length: 13 residues. The V gene end was trimmed by 6 bases and the J gene end by 10 bases; junction bases not matched to a gene: 12. CDR3 DNA: TGTGCCAGCAGGACGAACCGACAGGGTGGCCAGTACTTC. It is translated as CASRTNRQGGQYF.

The table lists this clonotype with a few counts. This chain uses TRBV20-1 with TRBJ2-1; TRBD2 agrees at 7 bases. Per the germline V gene, CDR1 is DFQATT and CDR2 is SNEGSKA (reference sequence). The CDR3 runs 12 residues. Unmatched junction bases numbered 9, after V lost 4 bases and J lost 12 bases. For the CDR3, the DNA is TGCAGTGCTACAAAGAGCGGGACGGCGCAGTTCTTC. Its translation is CSATKSGTAQFF.

Comments on this clonotype: Just one base apart from a much larger clone, this may be a read error. The chain couples TRBV10-2 to TRBJ2-1; D perhaps matches TRBD2 (5 bases). The germline V gene encodes CDR1 WSHSY and CDR2 SAAADI. The CDR3 loop spans 12 amino acids. The V gene lost 3 bases and the J gene lost 10 bases, with 10 bases spanning the gap. The CDR3 DNA reads TGCGCCAGCAGTGATCCGGACTCCGAGCAGTTCTTC. Amino acids: CASSDPDSEQFF.

This clonotype was detected ten times or more. The chain carries TRBV29-1 and TRBJ2-4; tentatively, D is TRBD1 (7 bases). This CDR3 region has 13 residues. Trimming cost V 2 bases and J 12 bases, with 17 bases left between them. The germline gives CDR1 SQVTM, CDR2 ANQGSEA. CDR3 sequence: CSVERGRDETQYF. The CDR3 DNA follows: TGCAGCGTTGAAAGGGGGCGGGACGAGACTCAGTACTTC. Based on the CDR3 plus reference TRBV29-1 and TRBJ2-4, the full variable domain is SAVISQKPSRDICQRGTSLTIQCQVDSQVTMMFWYRQQPGQSLTLIATANQGSEATYESGFVIDKFPISRPNLTFSTLTVSNMSPEDSSIYLCSVERGRDETQYFGAGTRLSVL.

This clonotype has only a few counts. The V call is TRBV28, the J call TRBJ1-2; D ambiguous. The CDR3 is 13 amino acids. CDR1 MDHEN and CDR2 SYDVKM come from the germline V gene. V shed 6 bases and J shed 8 bases, with 16 bases lying between them. The CDR3 reads CASRAGKVGGYTF. The CDR3 nucleotides read TGTGCCAGCAGGGCCGGGAAAGTAGGAGGCTACACCTTC.